The 3 T cell receptor beta chains below come from one sample, sequenced in a study of T-cell memory formation after mild COVID-19. TCRdb independently ran MiXCR on the 5' RACE reads; one entry per CDR3 protein. The sample consists of roughly 300,000 distinct CDR3 sequences, roughly an eighth of them appearing once. The sequenced material came from PBMCs or a T cell subset sorted from them (not recorded which). These receptors all come from a young man who had mild COVID-19 (a few samples of this study predate the infection). Cell type and time point are not known.

This clonotype was detected only a few times. V is TRBV20-1 and J is TRBJ2-3, with TRBD2 matching 14 bases. With 6 bases clipped from V and 8 bases from J, the junction kept 7 bases outside the gene matches. This CDR3 has 14 residues. CDR1 is DFQATT, CDR2 SNEGSKA, per germline (reference sequence). The CDR3 coding sequence is TGCAGTGCCGGGACTAGCGGGGGCTCGGGTACGCAGTATTTT. Its translation: CSAGTSGGSGTQYF.

This chain joins TRBV4-1 and TRBJ1-1; D unclear. Trimming cost V 4 bases and J 3 bases, with 15 bases left between them. CDR1 and CDR2 from the germline V gene are MGHRA and YSYEKL. CDR3 length: 15 amino acids. The CDR3 loop reads CASSRSGKVDTEAFF. The CDR3 nucleotides are TGCGCCAGCAGCCGATCCGGGAAGGTGGACACTGAAGCTTTCTTT.

In its sample, this clonotype was seen a few times. The gene calls are TRBV7-8 and TRBJ2-3; 9 bases are shared with TRBD2. CDR1 and CDR2 from the germline V gene are SGHVS and FQNEAQ. The CDR3 contains 16 residues. The junction had 8 bases not matched to a gene; V was cut back by 2 bases and J by 5 bases. The CDR3 sequence: CASSLWRAGGRDTQYF. The CDR3 nucleotides read TGTGCCAGCAGCTTATGGCGGGCGGGGGGGCGAGATACGCAGTATTTT.